The present TCR beta chain was sequenced within a study of T cell responses to AZD1222 COVID-19 vaccine. Only in-frame clones appear in the TCRdb table, and some are missing; sequencing was by immunoSEQ multiplex PCR. The sample consists of 150,000 to 200,000 clones, 87% of them appearing once. The sequence was obtained from an adult in good health. The starting material was peripheral blood, obtained on day 0 of AZD1222 vaccination.

The CDR3 DNA is TGCGCCAGCAGCTTGGGACAGGGCTATCCGAACACTGAAGCTTTCTTT. This gives the protein CASSLGQGYPNTEAFF. This chain joins TRBV5-1 and TRBJ1-1, with 7 bases matching TRBD1. Germline-derived CDR1 and CDR2 are SGHRS and YFSETQ. The CDR3 spans 16 residues. V dropped 0 bases and J dropped 1; count of bases not matched to a gene: 6.